This T cell receptor beta chain stems from a study of blood T cells in healthy people across ages. The germline CDR1 and CDR2 sequences are ENHRY and SYGVKD. V lost 3 bases and J 0 bases, leaving 8 bases between the germline ends. This CDR3 contains 15 residues. Sample-barcoded 5' priming and a J-beta primer mix drove a second PCR of 7 to 11 cycles. From the 5' RACE reads, TCRdb called clonotypes with MiXCR, one entry per CDR3 protein. The sample has roughly 1,100,000 distinct CDR3 sequences, almost 25% seen once. A further study also used this sample, focusing on T cells of mothers and their children.

The J gene is TRBJ1-4, the V gene TRBV10-3; D unclear. This TCR was recovered from a girl aged 2 to 9 in good health. The material sequenced was blood. The CDR3 DNA follows: TGTGCCATCAGTGATAGAACAGCAACTAATGAAAAACTGTTTTTT. Amino acid sequence: CAISDRTATNEKLFF.